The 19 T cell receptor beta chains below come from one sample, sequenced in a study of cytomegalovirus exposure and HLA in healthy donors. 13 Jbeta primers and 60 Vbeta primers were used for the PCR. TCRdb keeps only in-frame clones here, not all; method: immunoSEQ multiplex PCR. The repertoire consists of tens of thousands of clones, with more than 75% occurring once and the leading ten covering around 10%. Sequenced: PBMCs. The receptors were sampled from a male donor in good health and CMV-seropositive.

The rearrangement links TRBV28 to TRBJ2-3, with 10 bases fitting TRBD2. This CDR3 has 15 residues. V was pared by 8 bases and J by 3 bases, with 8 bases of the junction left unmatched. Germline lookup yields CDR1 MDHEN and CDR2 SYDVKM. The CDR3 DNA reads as TGTGCCAGCGGAAGCGGGGGGGCTAGGACAGATACGCAGTATTTT. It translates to CASGSGGARTDTQYF.

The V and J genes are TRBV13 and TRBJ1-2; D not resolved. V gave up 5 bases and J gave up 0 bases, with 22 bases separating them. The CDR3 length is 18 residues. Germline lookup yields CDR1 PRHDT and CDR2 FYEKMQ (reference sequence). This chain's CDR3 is CASSTEDGSPEANYGYTF. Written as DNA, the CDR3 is TGTGCCAGCAGCACAGAGGACGGATCTCCGGAGGCTAACTATGGCTACACCTTC.

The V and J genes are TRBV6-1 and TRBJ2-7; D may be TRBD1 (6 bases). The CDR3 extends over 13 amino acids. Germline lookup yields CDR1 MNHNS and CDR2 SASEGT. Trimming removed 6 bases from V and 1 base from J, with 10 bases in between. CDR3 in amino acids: CASSPGQSYEQYF. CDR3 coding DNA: TGTGCCAGCAGCCCCGGACAGTCCTACGAGCAGTACTTC.

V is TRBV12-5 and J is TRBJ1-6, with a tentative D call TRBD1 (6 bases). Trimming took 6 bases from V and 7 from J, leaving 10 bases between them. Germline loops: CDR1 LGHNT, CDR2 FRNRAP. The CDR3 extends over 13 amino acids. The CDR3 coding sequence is TGTGCTAGTGGCTACGACAGGAATTCACCCCTCCACTTT. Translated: CASGYDRNSPLHF.

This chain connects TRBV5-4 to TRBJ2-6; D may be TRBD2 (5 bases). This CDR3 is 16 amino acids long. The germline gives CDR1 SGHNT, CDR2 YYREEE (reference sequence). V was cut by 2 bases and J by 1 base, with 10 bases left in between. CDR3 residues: CASSFGLQSGANVLTF. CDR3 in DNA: TGTGCCAGCAGCTTCGGACTGCAATCTGGGGCCAACGTCCTGACTTTC.

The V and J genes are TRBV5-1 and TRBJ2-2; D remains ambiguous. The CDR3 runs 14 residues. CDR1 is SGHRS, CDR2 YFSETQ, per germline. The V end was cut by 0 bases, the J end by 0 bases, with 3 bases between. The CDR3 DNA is TGCGCCAGCAGCTTGGCTGCGAACACCGGGGAGCTGTTTTTT. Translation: CASSLAANTGELFF. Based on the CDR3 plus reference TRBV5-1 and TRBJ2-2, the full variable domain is KAGVTQTPRYLIKTRGQQVTLSCSPISGHRSVSWYQQTPGQGLQFLFEYFSETQRNKGNFPGRFSGRQFSNSRSEMNVSTLELGDSALYLCASSLAANTGELFFGEGSRLTVL.

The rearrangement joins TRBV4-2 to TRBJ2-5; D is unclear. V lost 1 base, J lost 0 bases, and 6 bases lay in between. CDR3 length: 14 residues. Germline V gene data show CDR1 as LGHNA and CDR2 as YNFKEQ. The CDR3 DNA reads TGTGCCAGCAGCCAAGCCGGGTACCAAGAGACCCAGTACTTC. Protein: CASSQAGYQETQYF.

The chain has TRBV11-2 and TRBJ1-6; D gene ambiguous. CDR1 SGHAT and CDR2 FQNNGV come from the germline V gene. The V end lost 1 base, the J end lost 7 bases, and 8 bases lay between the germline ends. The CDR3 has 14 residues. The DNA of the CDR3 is TGTGCCAGCAGCTTAGGGACTGAGAATTCACCCCTCCACTTT. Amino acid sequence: CASSLGTENSPLHF.

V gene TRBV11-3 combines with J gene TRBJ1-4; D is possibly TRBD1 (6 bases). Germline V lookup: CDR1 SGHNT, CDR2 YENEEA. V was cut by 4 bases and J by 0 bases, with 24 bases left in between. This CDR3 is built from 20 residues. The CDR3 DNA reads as TGTGCCAGCAGCTCCTCCTTCATTAGAGGACAGACTTCAACTAATGAAAAACTGTTTTTT. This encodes CASSSSFIRGQTSTNEKLFF.

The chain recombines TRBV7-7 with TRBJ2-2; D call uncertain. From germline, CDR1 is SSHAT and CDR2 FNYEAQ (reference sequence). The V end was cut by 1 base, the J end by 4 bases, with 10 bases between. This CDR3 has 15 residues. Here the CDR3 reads CASSLGGAVTGELFF. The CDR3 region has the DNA TGTGCCAGCAGCTTAGGAGGCGCCGTCACCGGGGAGCTGTTTTTT.

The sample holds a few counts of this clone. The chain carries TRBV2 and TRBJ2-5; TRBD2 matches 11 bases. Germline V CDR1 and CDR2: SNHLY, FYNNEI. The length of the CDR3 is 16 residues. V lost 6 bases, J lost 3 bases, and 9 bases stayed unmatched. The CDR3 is CASSATSGGSKETQYF. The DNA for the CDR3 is TGTGCCAGCAGCGCTACTAGCGGGGGAAGTAAAGAGACCCAGTACTTC.

CDR3 DNA sequence: TGTGCCAGCAGCCAAGGACAGGGGGCGAATGGCTACACCTTC. It translates to CASSQGQGANGYTF. The chain employs TRBV5-8 and TRBJ1-2, with 11 bases fitting TRBD1. Germline V lookup: CDR1 SGHTS, CDR2 YDEGEE. This CDR3 region has 14 residues. The junction had 5 bases not matched to a gene; V was cut back by 4 bases and J by 6 bases.

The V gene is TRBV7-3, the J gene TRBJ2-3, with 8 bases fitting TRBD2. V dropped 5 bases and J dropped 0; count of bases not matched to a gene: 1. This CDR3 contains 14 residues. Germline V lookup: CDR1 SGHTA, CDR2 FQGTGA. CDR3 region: CASSRGGSTDTQYF. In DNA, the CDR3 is TGTGCCAGCAGCCGCGGGGGGAGCACAGATACGCAGTATTTT.

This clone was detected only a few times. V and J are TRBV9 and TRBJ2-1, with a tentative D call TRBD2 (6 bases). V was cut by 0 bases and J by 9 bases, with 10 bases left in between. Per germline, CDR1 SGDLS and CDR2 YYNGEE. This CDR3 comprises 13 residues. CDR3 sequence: CASSVGTSLEQFF. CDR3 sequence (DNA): TGTGCCAGCAGCGTAGGTACTAGCCTTGAGCAGTTCTTC.

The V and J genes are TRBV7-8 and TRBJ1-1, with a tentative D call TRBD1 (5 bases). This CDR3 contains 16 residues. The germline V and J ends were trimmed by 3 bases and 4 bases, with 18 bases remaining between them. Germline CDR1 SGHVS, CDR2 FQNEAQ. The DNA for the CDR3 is TGTGCCAGCAGCTTGGAGGGGCGCGGTGTTCGCACTGAAGCTTTCTTT. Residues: CASSLEGRGVRTEAFF.

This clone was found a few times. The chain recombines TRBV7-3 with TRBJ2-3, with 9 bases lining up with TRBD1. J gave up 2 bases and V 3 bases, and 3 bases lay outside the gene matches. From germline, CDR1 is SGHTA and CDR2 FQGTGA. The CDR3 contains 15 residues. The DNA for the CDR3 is TGTGCCAGCAGCTTTGGGACAGGGCTCACAGATACGCAGTATTTT. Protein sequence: CASSFGTGLTDTQYF. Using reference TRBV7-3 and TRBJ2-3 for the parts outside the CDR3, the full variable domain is GAGVSQTPSNKVTEKGKYVELRCDPISGHTALYWYRQSLGQGPEFLIYFQGTGAADDSGLPNDRFFAVRPEGSVSTLKIQRTERGDSAVYLCASSFGTGLTDTQYFGPGTRLTVL.

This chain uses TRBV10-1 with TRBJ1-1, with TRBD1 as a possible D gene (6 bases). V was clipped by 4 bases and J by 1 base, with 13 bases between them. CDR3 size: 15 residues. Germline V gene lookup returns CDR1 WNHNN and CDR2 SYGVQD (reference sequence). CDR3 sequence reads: CASSGGSRGNTEAFF. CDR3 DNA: TGCGCCAGCAGTGGCGGATCCAGGGGGAACACTGAAGCTTTCTTT.

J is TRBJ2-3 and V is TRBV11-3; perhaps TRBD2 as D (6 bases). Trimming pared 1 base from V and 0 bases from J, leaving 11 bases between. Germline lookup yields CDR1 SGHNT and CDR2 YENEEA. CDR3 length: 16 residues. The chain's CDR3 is CASSLVGGASTDTQYF. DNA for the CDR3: TGTGCCAGCAGCTTAGTGGGGGGAGCGAGCACAGATACGCAGTATTTT.

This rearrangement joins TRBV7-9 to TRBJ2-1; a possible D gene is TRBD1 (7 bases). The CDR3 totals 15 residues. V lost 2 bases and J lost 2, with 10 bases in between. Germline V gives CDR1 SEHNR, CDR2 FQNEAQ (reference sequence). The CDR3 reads CASSLQGGPYNEQFF. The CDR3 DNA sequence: TGTGCCAGCAGCTTACAGGGGGGACCCTACAATGAGCAGTTCTTC. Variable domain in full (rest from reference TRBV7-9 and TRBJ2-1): DTGVSQNPRHKITKRGQNVTFRCDPISEHNRLYWYRQTLGQGPEFLTYFQNEAQLEKSRLLSDRFSAERPKGSFSTLEIQRTEQGDSAMYLCASSLQGGPYNEQFFGPGTRLTVL.